What follows are 5 T cell receptor beta chains derived from one specimen sequenced in a study of blood T cell repertoires in COVID-19 (dated by TCRdb to 2020 to 2022). The protocol used for the library was the immunoSEQ multiplex PCR assay. Drawn from immuneACCESS, this table holds only the in-frame rearrangements with V and J called that TCRdb kept. Clones are partly lost; checked studies trace under half to an unresolved V gene and leave the rest unexplained. The sample table lists approximately 41,000 clones, approximately 90% of them with a count of one. The ten largest clones represent about 4.6% of the sample. Sequenced input: peripheral blood. These receptors originate from a human donor in a cohort sampled during active COVID-19.

CDR3 loop: CASSLEGVRGAEQFF. The CDR3 nucleotides are TGTGCCAGCAGCTTAGAGGGGGTACGGGGGGCTGAGCAGTTCTTC. The V call is TRBV7-9, the J call TRBJ2-1; weak D call: TRBD2 (7 bases). The germline V gene has CDR1 SEHNR and CDR2 FQNEAQ (reference sequence). V lost 1 base, J lost 9 bases, and 16 bases lay in between. There are 15 residues in the CDR3.

This chain's CDR3 is CASSRGTGVDYGYTF. For the CDR3, the DNA is TGTGCCAGCAGCAGGGGGACAGGGGTGGACTATGGCTACACCTTC. This chain links TRBV5-6 with TRBJ1-2; 10 positions match TRBD1. J gave up 3 bases and V 4 bases, and 6 bases lay outside the gene matches. The germline gives CDR1 SGHDT, CDR2 YYEEEE. This CDR3 region has 15 residues.

The chain joins TRBV24-1 to TRBJ2-1; TRBD2 agrees at 10 bases. This CDR3 spans 16 amino acids. The V gene end was trimmed by 7 bases and the J gene end by 8 bases; junction bases not matched to a gene: 13. From germline, CDR1 is KGHDR and CDR2 SFDVKD. CDR3 sequence: CATSAREREGLDEQFF. The CDR3 nucleotides are TGTGCCACCAGCGCCCGGGAGCGGGAGGGCCTCGATGAGCAGTTCTTC.

The CDR3: CASSYDPDTNTEAFF. CDR3 nucleotide sequence: TGTGCCAGCAGTTACGACCCGGACACGAACACTGAAGCTTTCTTT. The rearrangement uses TRBV6-6 and TRBJ1-1; D may be TRBD1 (5 bases). The V end lost 2 bases, the J end lost 1 base, and 11 bases lay between the germline ends. Germline V CDR1 and CDR2: MNHNY, SVGAGI (reference sequence). The CDR3 extends over 15 amino acids.

This chain links TRBV28 with TRBJ2-7; D remains ambiguous. CDR3 length equals 12 residues. The germline CDR1 and CDR2 sequences are MDHEN and SYDVKM. V was clipped by 3 bases and J by 6 bases, with 9 bases between them. CDR3 sequence: CASSFVWPEQYF. CDR3 DNA sequence: TGTGCCAGCAGTTTCGTCTGGCCCGAGCAGTACTTC. Full variable domain (remainder filled in from reference TRBV28 and TRBJ2-7): DVKVTQSSRYLVKRTGEKVFLECVQDMDHENMFWYRQDPGLGLRLIYFSYDVKMKEKGDIPEGYSVSREKKERFSLILESASTNQTSMYLCASSFVWPEQYFGPGTRLTVT.